This is a list of T cell receptor beta chains from one sample in a study of control samples from healthy donors and cancer patients. This table comes from immunoSEQ multiplex PCR, and its TCRdb copy is limited to in-frame clones, with some not included. This repertoire shows 140,000 or so clones, approximately 88% found once; its top ten account for 4.9%. The sequenced sample was blood. The receptors were sampled from a man aged 30 to 45 in good health. The CDR3 runs from the conserved cysteine through the conserved F or W. The D gene is left open where the match is weak. Expanded clones are given a class, and other clones once, few, many or no size at all.

d_call: TRBD1
v_call: TRBV5-6
clone_size: once
j_call: TRBJ1-5
cdr3_nt: TGTGCCAGCAGCTTCGGACAGGGAGAACAGCCCCAGCATTTT
cdr3_aa: CASSFGQGEQPQHF

d_call: .
v_call: TRBV18
clone_size: .
j_call: TRBJ2-3
cdr3_nt: TGTGCCAGCTCAGAAGGGTCCGGCGATACGCAGTATTTT
cdr3_aa: CASSEGSGDTQYF

d_call: .
v_call: TRBV7-8
clone_size: .
j_call: TRBJ1-6
cdr3_nt: TGTGCCAGCAGCCTTACAGTGGTGGCGAATAATTCACCCCTCCACTTT
cdr3_aa: CASSLTVVANNSPLHF

d_call: .
v_call: TRBV25-1
clone_size: .
j_call: TRBJ2-7
cdr3_nt: TGTGCCAGCAGTGAATCCCGTTTGGGTGAGCAGTACTTC
cdr3_aa: CASSESRLGEQYF

d_call: .
v_call: TRBV24-1
clone_size: .
j_call: TRBJ1-5
cdr3_nt: TGTGCCACCAGTGACTCGACAGGCGCGGGGCCCCAGCATTTT
cdr3_aa: CATSDSTGAGPQHF

d_call: .
v_call: TRBV7-2
clone_size: .
j_call: TRBJ1-2
cdr3_nt: TGTGCCAGCAGCGAAAGTAAGAACTATGGCTACACCTTC
cdr3_aa: CASSESKNYGYTF

d_call: .
v_call: TRBV11-3
clone_size: few
j_call: TRBJ1-1
cdr3_nt: TGTGCCAGCAGCTCCAACACTAGCAGGGGTTTCACTGAAGCTTTCTTT
cdr3_aa: CASSSNTSRGFTEAFF

d_call: TRBD2
v_call: TRBV20-1
clone_size: .
j_call: TRBJ2-4
cdr3_nt: TGCAGTGCTAGCCCAGGGAGGGACCAGTACTTC
cdr3_aa: CSASPGRDQYF

d_call: .
v_call: TRBV6-2/TRBV6-3
clone_size: .
j_call: TRBJ2-5
cdr3_nt: TGTGCCAGCAGTCCCGGGGAAGAGACCCAGTACTTC
cdr3_aa: CASSPGEETQYF

d_call: .
v_call: TRBV9
clone_size: .
j_call: TRBJ1-5
cdr3_nt: TGTGCCAGCAGCCCTGGGGGGGCTCAGCCCCAGCATTTT
cdr3_aa: CASSPGGAQPQHF

d_call: .
v_call: TRBV3-1/TRBV3-2
clone_size: .
j_call: TRBJ2-3
cdr3_nt: TGTGCCAGCAGCCAGACCTTTTCGGGGGGCACAGATACGCAGTATTTT
cdr3_aa: CASSQTFSGGTDTQYF

d_call: .
v_call: TRBV21-1
clone_size: .
j_call: TRBJ2-3
cdr3_nt: TGTGCCAGCAGCAAAGTTATAGCTCCAAAAGGTGATACGCAGTATTTT
cdr3_aa: CASSKVIAPKGDTQYF

d_call: .
v_call: TRBV12-3/TRBV12-4
clone_size: .
j_call: TRBJ2-7
cdr3_nt: TGTGCCAGCAGTTTTAAGGGATTCTACGAGCAGTACTTC
cdr3_aa: CASSFKGFYEQYF

d_call: .
v_call: TRBV6-6
clone_size: many
j_call: TRBJ2-5
cdr3_nt: TGTGCCAGCAGTTTCGGGCCATGGCAAGAGACCCAGTACTTC
cdr3_aa: CASSFGPWQETQYF

d_call: .
v_call: TRBV9
clone_size: .
j_call: TRBJ2-2
cdr3_nt: TGTGCCAGCAGCGTAGGGGTAGCGAACACCGGGGAGCTGTTTTTT
cdr3_aa: CASSVGVANTGELFF

d_call: TRBD2
v_call: TRBV7-3
clone_size: .
j_call: TRBJ2-3
cdr3_nt: TGTGCCAGCAGCCCAAACCTAGCGGGGGGGGCCACAGATACGCAGTATTTT
cdr3_aa: CASSPNLAGGATDTQYF

d_call: .
v_call: TRBV12-5
clone_size: .
j_call: TRBJ1-2
cdr3_nt: TGTGCTAGTGGTTTGGTAACCGACATAGCCAACTATGGCTACACCTTC
cdr3_aa: CASGLVTDIANYGYTF

d_call: .
v_call: TRBV12-5
clone_size: .
j_call: TRBJ2-3
cdr3_nt: TGTGCTAGTGGTTCCCCCGTCGGGGTAGCCGGCACAGATACGCAGTATTTT
cdr3_aa: CASGSPVGVAGTDTQYF

d_call: .
v_call: TRBV7-8
clone_size: .
j_call: TRBJ2-7
cdr3_nt: TGTGCCAGCAGCGTTAAACGAGGGAGCTCCTACGAGCAGTACTTC
cdr3_aa: CASSVKRGSSYEQYF

d_call: .
v_call: TRBV12-3/TRBV12-4
clone_size: .
j_call: TRBJ1-3
cdr3_nt: TGTGCCAGCAGCTCTGGAAACACCATATATTTT
cdr3_aa: CASSSGNTIYF

d_call: .
v_call: TRBV29-1
clone_size: .
j_call: TRBJ1-2
cdr3_nt: TGCAGCGTTGAAGAGGGGGACTATGGCTACACCTTC
cdr3_aa: CSVEEGDYGYTF

d_call: TRBD2
v_call: TRBV27
clone_size: .
j_call: TRBJ2-3
cdr3_nt: TGTGCCAGCAGTGCACCCTATAGCGGGAGTGTGTCAGATACGCAGTATTTT
cdr3_aa: CASSAPYSGSVSDTQYF

d_call: .
v_call: TRBV9
clone_size: few
j_call: TRBJ1-2
cdr3_nt: TGTGCCAGCAGCGTGAACTATGGCTACACCTTC
cdr3_aa: CASSVNYGYTF

d_call: .
v_call: TRBV3-1/TRBV3-2
clone_size: .
j_call: TRBJ2-3
cdr3_nt: TGTGCCAGCAGCCAGCGGCCAGATACGCAGTATTTT
cdr3_aa: CASSQRPDTQYF

d_call: TRBD2
v_call: TRBV9
clone_size: .
j_call: TRBJ2-7
cdr3_nt: TGTGCCAGCAGCGTAGCGGGAGACCCGACTAGCGGGGGGGGCGAGCAGTACTTC
cdr3_aa: CASSVAGDPTSGGGEQYF

d_call: TRBD1
v_call: TRBV5-8
clone_size: .
j_call: TRBJ1-2
cdr3_nt: TGTGCCAGCAGCTTGTGGGACAGGGCCAATGGCTACACCTTC
cdr3_aa: CASSLWDRANGYTF

d_call: TRBD2
v_call: TRBV7-9
clone_size: few
j_call: TRBJ2-2
cdr3_nt: TGTGCCAGCAGCTCACCCCCCGGTAGCGGGGAAGCCGGGGAGCTGTTTTTT
cdr3_aa: CASSSPPGSGEAGELFF

d_call: TRBD1
v_call: TRBV18
clone_size: once
j_call: TRBJ1-5
cdr3_nt: TGTGCCAGCTCAACGGGGACAGGCTATAGCAATCAGCCCCAGCATTTT
cdr3_aa: CASSTGTGYSNQPQHF

d_call: .
v_call: TRBV5-1
clone_size: once
j_call: TRBJ2-4
cdr3_nt: TGCGCCAGCAGCCCGACATCCGCCAAAAACATTCAGTACTTC
cdr3_aa: CASSPTSAKNIQYF

d_call: TRBD2
v_call: TRBV6-5
clone_size: .
j_call: TRBJ2-7
cdr3_nt: TGTGCCAGCAGTTATTTCCGGGGGGGGGAGCAGTACTTC
cdr3_aa: CASSYFRGGEQYF

d_call: .
v_call: TRBV19
clone_size: .
j_call: TRBJ1-4
cdr3_nt: TGTGCCAGTAGACATAGGGGCAATAATGAAAAACTGTTTTTT
cdr3_aa: CASRHRGNNEKLFF

d_call: .
v_call: TRBV11-3
clone_size: .
j_call: TRBJ1-1
cdr3_nt: TGTGCCAGCAGCTTAGAACAGGGAACGGCTTTCTTT
cdr3_aa: CASSLEQGTAFF

d_call: TRBD1
v_call: TRBV5-1
clone_size: .
j_call: TRBJ2-1
cdr3_nt: TGCGCCAGCAGCCAACCGACAGGGTCCTACAATGAGCAGTTCTTC
cdr3_aa: CASSQPTGSYNEQFF

d_call: .
v_call: TRBV12-3/TRBV12-4
clone_size: .
j_call: TRBJ2-7
cdr3_nt: TGTGCCAGCAACCAGGGGATTCATTACGAGCAGTACTTC
cdr3_aa: CASNQGIHYEQYF

d_call: .
v_call: TRBV5-1
clone_size: once
j_call: TRBJ1-2
cdr3_nt: TGCGCCAGCAGCATAGACCCCGGGACAACATATGGCTACACCTTC
cdr3_aa: CASSIDPGTTYGYTF

d_call: .
v_call: TRBV6-2/TRBV6-3
clone_size: .
j_call: TRBJ2-2
cdr3_nt: TGTGCCAGCAGTTACTCTTTCCCGGGGGCGAAGGTCACCGGGGAGCTGTTTTTT
cdr3_aa: CASSYSFPGAKVTGELFF

d_call: .
v_call: TRBV7-9
clone_size: .
j_call: TRBJ2-7
cdr3_nt: TGTGCCAGCAGCTTAGCCCAGCGCTCCTACGAGCAGTACTTC
cdr3_aa: CASSLAQRSYEQYF

d_call: TRBD1
v_call: TRBV15
clone_size: .
j_call: TRBJ1-1
cdr3_nt: TGTGCCACCAGCGTAAACAGGGGGCTGTCCACTGAAGCTTTCTTT
cdr3_aa: CATSVNRGLSTEAFF

d_call: .
v_call: TRBV27
clone_size: .
j_call: TRBJ2-1
cdr3_nt: TGTGCCAGCAGCCTCCGTTCAGGGGCGGATGAGCAGTTCTTC
cdr3_aa: CASSLRSGADEQFF

d_call: TRBD2
v_call: TRBV3-1/TRBV3-2
clone_size: .
j_call: TRBJ2-7
cdr3_nt: TGTGCCAGCAGCCAAGGGACTAGCGGGCGGTCGTACTTC
cdr3_aa: CASSQGTSGRSYF

d_call: TRBD1
v_call: TRBV6-5
clone_size: .
j_call: TRBJ2-3
cdr3_nt: TGTGCCAGCAGATGGGACAGGGGAGAATCAGATACGCAGTATTTT
cdr3_aa: CASRWDRGESDTQYF

d_call: .
v_call: TRBV19
clone_size: .
j_call: TRBJ1-1
cdr3_nt: TGTGCCAGTAGTATGTATCCCATATCAGCGAACACTGAAGCTTTCTTT
cdr3_aa: CASSMYPISANTEAFF

d_call: TRBD1
v_call: TRBV9
clone_size: .
j_call: TRBJ2-5
cdr3_nt: TGTGCCAGCAGCGTAGGTCCAGGGGGCAGGGAGACCCAGTACTTC
cdr3_aa: CASSVGPGGRETQYF

d_call: .
v_call: TRBV19
clone_size: .
j_call: TRBJ1-4
cdr3_nt: TGTGCCAGTAGTTTACTAGGGGCCGCTAATGAAAAACTGTTTTTT
cdr3_aa: CASSLLGAANEKLFF

d_call: .
v_call: TRBV25-1
clone_size: .
j_call: TRBJ1-1
cdr3_nt: TGTGCCAGCAGTGAAAGTTGGAGGGGCCCGAACATTGAAGCTTTCTTT
cdr3_aa: CASSESWRGPNIEAFF

d_call: TRBD2
v_call: TRBV6-6
clone_size: .
j_call: TRBJ2-5
cdr3_nt: TGTGCCAGCAGTTATAATAGCGGGGGGTACCAAGAGACCCAGTACTTC
cdr3_aa: CASSYNSGGYQETQYF

d_call: TRBD2
v_call: TRBV10-3
clone_size: .
j_call: TRBJ2-1
cdr3_nt: TGTGCCATCAGTGAGTCGGAACTAGCGGGGTTTGGTGAGCAGTTCTTC
cdr3_aa: CAISESELAGFGEQFF

d_call: .
v_call: TRBV9
clone_size: once
j_call: TRBJ2-1
cdr3_nt: TGTGCCAGCAGCGTAGCTACAGGAGGCGGGATGGTCAATGAGCAGTTCTTC
cdr3_aa: CASSVATGGGMVNEQFF

d_call: .
v_call: TRBV24-1
clone_size: .
j_call: TRBJ2-3
cdr3_nt: TGTGCCACCAGTGACCCGTGGGGCACAGATACGCAGTATTTT
cdr3_aa: CATSDPWGTDTQYF

d_call: .
v_call: TRBV6-5
clone_size: .
j_call: TRBJ1-2
cdr3_nt: TGTGCCAGCAGTTACTCAGGGCCACAGGATCATGGCTACACCTTC
cdr3_aa: CASSYSGPQDHGYTF

d_call: .
v_call: TRBV11-2
clone_size: .
j_call: TRBJ2-7
cdr3_nt: TGTGCCAGCAGCTTAGATCCTGGGGCAGAGCAGTACTTC
cdr3_aa: CASSLDPGAEQYF

d_call: TRBD2
v_call: TRBV11-3
clone_size: .
j_call: TRBJ2-1
cdr3_nt: TGTGCCAGCAGCTTATCCCAAGCGGGAGGGCACAATGAGCAGTTCTTC
cdr3_aa: CASSLSQAGGHNEQFF

d_call: TRBD2
v_call: TRBV5-1
clone_size: .
j_call: TRBJ2-3
cdr3_nt: TGCGCCAGCAGCCCGGGGGGGGCAGGGCGAACAGATACGCAGTATTTT
cdr3_aa: CASSPGGAGRTDTQYF

d_call: TRBD1
v_call: TRBV19
clone_size: .
j_call: TRBJ1-2
cdr3_nt: TGTGCCAGTAGTATAGTCGGACAGGGTTCAGGCTATGGCTACACCTTC
cdr3_aa: CASSIVGQGSGYGYTF

d_call: .
v_call: TRBV5-4
clone_size: .
j_call: TRBJ1-5
cdr3_nt: TGTGCCAGCAGCTTTGGAGGGAATAGCAATCAGCCCCAGCATTTT
cdr3_aa: CASSFGGNSNQPQHF

d_call: TRBD2
v_call: TRBV7-6
clone_size: .
j_call: TRBJ2-7
cdr3_nt: TGTGCCAGCGGTTCCCCTCTAGCGGGGGGGTCCTACGAGCAGTACTTC
cdr3_aa: CASGSPLAGGSYEQYF

d_call: .
v_call: TRBV6-6
clone_size: .
j_call: TRBJ2-5
cdr3_nt: TGTGCCAGCAGTTACACGTACCAAGAGACCCAGTACTTC
cdr3_aa: CASSYTYQETQYF